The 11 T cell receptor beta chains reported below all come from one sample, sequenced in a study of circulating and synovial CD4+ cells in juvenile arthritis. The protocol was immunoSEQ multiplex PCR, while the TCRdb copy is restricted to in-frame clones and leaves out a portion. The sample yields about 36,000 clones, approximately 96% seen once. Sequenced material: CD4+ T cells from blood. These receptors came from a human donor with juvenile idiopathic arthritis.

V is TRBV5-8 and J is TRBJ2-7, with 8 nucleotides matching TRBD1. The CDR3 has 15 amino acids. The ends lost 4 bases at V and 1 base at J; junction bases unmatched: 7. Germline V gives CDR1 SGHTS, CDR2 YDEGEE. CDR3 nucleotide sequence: TGTGCCAGCAGCACGGGACAGGAGTTTTCCTACGAGCAGTACTTC. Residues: CASSTGQEFSYEQYF.

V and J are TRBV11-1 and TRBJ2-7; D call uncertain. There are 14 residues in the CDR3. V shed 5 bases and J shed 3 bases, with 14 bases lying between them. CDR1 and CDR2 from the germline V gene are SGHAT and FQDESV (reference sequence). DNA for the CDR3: TGTGCCAGCAGCGCCTCCAGGTTAGGCTACGAGCAGTACTTC. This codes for CASSASRLGYEQYF. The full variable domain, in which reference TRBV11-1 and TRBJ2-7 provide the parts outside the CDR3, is EAEVAQSPRYKITEKSQAVAFWCDPISGHATLYWYRQILGQGPELLVQFQDESVVDDSQLPKDRFSAERLKGVDSTLKIQPAELGDSAMYLCASSASRLGYEQYFGPGTRLTVT.

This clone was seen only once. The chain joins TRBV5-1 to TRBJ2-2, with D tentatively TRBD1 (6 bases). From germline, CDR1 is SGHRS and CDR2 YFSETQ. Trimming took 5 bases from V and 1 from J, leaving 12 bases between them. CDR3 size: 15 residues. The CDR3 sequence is CASRSGTQNTGELFF. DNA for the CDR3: TGCGCCAGCAGGTCCGGGACACAGAACACCGGGGAGCTGTTTTTT.

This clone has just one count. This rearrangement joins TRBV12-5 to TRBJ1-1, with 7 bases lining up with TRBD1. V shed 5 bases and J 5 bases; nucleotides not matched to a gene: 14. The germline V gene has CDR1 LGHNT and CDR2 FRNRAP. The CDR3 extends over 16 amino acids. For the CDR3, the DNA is TGTGCTAGTGGTAGACCACAGGGGAGATTGGGAACTGAAGCTTTCTTT. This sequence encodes CASGRPQGRLGTEAFF.

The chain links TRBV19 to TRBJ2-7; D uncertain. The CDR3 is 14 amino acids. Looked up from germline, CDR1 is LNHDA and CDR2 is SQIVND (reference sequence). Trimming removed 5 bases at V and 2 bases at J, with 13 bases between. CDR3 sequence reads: CASSPMRQAYEQYF. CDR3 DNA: TGTGCCAGTAGTCCAATGAGACAAGCCTACGAGCAGTACTTC. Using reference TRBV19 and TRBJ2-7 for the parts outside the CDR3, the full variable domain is DGGITQSPKYLFRKEGQNVTLSCEQNLNHDAMYWYRQDPGQGLRLIYYSQIVNDFQKGDIAEGYSVSREKKESFPLTVTSAQKNPTAFYLCASSPMRQAYEQYFGPGTRLTVT.

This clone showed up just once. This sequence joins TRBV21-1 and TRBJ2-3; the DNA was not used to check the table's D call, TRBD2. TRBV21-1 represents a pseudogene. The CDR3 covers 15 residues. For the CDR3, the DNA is TGTGCCAGCAGCAGGGGGGGGCCGAGCACAGATACGCAGTATTTT. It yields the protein CASSRGGPSTDTQYF.

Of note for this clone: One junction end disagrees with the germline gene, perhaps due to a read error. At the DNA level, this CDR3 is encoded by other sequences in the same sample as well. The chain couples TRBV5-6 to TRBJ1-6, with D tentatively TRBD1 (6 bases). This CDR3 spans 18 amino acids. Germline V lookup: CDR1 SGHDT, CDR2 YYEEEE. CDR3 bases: TGTGCCAGCAGCTTTTCCTTGACAGGTGCGCTTGATAATTCCCCCCTCCACTTT. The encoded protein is CASSFSLTGALDNSPLHF. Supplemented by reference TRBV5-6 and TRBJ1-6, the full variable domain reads DAGVTQSPTHLIKTRGQQVTLRCSPKSGHDTVSWYQQALGQGPQFIFQYYEEEERQRGNFPDRFSGHQFPNYSSELNVNALLLGDSALYLCASSFSLTGALDNSPLHFGNGTRLTVT.

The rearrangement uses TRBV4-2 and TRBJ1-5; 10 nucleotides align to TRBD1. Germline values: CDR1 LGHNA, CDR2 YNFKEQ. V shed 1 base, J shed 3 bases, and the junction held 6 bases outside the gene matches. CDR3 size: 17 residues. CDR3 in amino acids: CASSQGTGGTLNQPQHF. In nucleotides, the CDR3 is TGTGCCAGCAGCCAAGGGACAGGGGGAACTCTCAATCAGCCCCAGCATTTT.

The CDR3 region is CASSSGLFYNEQFF. In nucleotides, the CDR3 is TGTGCCAGCAGCTCGGGACTCTTCTACAATGAGCAGTTCTTC. This chain joins TRBV5-8 and TRBJ2-1; weak D call: TRBD2 (6 bases). CDR1 and CDR2 (germline): SGHTS, YDEGEE. Trimming removed 3 bases from V and 3 bases from J, with 10 bases in between. The CDR3 runs 14 residues.

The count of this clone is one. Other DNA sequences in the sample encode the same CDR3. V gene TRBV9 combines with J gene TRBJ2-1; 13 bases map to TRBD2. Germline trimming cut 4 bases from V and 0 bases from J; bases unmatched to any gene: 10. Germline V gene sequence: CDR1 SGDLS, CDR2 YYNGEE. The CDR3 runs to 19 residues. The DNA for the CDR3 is TGTGCCAGCAGCTCGGGACTAGCGGGGCGCCTGAGCTCCTACAATGAGCAGTTCTTC. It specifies CASSSGLAGRLSSYNEQFF.

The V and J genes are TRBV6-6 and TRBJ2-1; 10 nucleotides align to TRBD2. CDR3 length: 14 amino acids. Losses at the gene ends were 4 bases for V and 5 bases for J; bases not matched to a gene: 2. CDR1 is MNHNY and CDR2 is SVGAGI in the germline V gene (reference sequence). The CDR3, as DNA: TGTGCCAGCAGTTTAGCGGGGGGTAACAATGAGCAGTTCTTC. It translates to CASSLAGGNNEQFF.